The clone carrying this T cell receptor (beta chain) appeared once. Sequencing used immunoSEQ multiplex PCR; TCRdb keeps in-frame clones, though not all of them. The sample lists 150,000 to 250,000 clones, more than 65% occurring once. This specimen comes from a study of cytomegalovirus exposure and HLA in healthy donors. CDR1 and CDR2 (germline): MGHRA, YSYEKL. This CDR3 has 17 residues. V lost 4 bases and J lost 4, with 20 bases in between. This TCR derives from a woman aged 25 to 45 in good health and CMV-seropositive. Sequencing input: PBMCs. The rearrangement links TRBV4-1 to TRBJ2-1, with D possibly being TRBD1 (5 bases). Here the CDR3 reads CASSRTQAPIVYNEQFF. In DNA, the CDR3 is TGCGCCAGCAGCCGAACACAGGCCCCCATCGTATACAATGAGCAGTTCTTC.